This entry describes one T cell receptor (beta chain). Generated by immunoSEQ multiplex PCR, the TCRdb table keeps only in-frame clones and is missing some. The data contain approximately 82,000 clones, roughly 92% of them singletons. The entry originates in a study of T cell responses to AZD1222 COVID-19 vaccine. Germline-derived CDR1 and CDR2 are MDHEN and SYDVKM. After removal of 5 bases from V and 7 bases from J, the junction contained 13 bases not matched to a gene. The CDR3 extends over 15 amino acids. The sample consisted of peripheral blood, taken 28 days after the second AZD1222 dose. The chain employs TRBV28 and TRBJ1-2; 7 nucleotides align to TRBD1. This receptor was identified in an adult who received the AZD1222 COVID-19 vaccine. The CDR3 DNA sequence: TGTGCCAGCAGTCTAGCCGACAGGGTCTCGGGTGGCTACACCTTC. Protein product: CASSLADRVSGGYTF.